This T cell receptor (beta chain) appears in the sequencing data of a study of blood T cell repertoires in COVID-19. At the level of the study: PBMCs, B-cell-depleted T cells, or T cells provided the cDNA or gDNA that made up the material.

Membership in each cohort depended on participant-reported clinical history. Among Cohort 3 donors, those recovered had two negative PCRs, clearance, or symptom resolution. In the original workflow: Amplifying reference gene primers gave estimates of nucleated cell counts. TCRdb's copy holds only in-frame clones and misses some; the assay was immunoSEQ multiplex PCR. V, J and clone size are taken as reported in that table, and D and trimming were inferred from the DNA itself. The data show more than 150,000 clones, around 82% seen once. The sequenced sample was PBMCs or T cells enriched from blood (not recorded which). This TCR was sampled from a man in his forties or fifties who had recovered from COVID-19.

The CDR3 region has the DNA TGTGCCACCCAAGGCAGGGGCAATCAGCCCCAGCATTTT. As protein: CATQGRGNQPQHF. The chain couples TRBV24-1 to TRBJ1-5; perhaps TRBD1 as D (5 bases). Trimming stripped 9 bases from V and 2 bases from J, with 10 bases between. From germline, CDR1 is KGHDR and CDR2 SFDVKD. The CDR3 spans 13 residues.